Listed below are T cell receptor beta chains from one sample, sequenced in a study of shared clonotypes between healthy human individuals. Data came from immunoSEQ multiplex PCR; TCRdb stores just in-frame clones and leaves some out. The sample holds 2 million to 2.5 million clones, less than 95% seen once. The sequencing sample was made of naive CD4+ T cells from PBMCs. The receptors were sampled from a man between 18 and 29 years old in good health. Some clones in this sample may be carry-over from other donors' samples. Both conserved end residues are part of each CDR3. A D gene is named only where the DNA matches it firmly. Clone size, where shown, is once, few, many, or a class for clones that have expanded.

D gene	V gene	CDR3 length	J gene	clone size	CDR3 DNA	CDR3 protein
.	TRBV7-9	15	TRBJ2-1	once	TGTGCCAGCAGCTTAGTTAGTGAGGGAGGCAATGAGCAGTTCTTC	CASSLVSEGGNEQFF
.	TRBV5-6	16	TRBJ2-6	.	TGTGCCAGCAGCTTGGTGGGGGCAGGTGGGGCCAACGTCCTGACTTTC	CASSLVGAGGANVLTF
.	TRBV7-9	13	TRBJ2-7	.	TGTGCCAGCAACCCCCCCTCTTCGGGCGAGCAGTACTTC	CASNPPSSGEQYF
TRBD1	TRBV5-1	15	TRBJ2-7	.	TGCGCCAGCAGCTTAACCGGGACAGGGTCCCACGAGCAGTACTTC	CASSLTGTGSHEQYF
.	TRBV6-1	15	TRBJ1-3	.	TGTGCCAGCAGTGCGGGATCTTACTCTGGAAACACCATATATTTT	CASSAGSYSGNTIYF
.	TRBV19	14	TRBJ2-1	.	TGTGCCAGTAGTATTCGGGGTTCCTACAATGAGCAGTTCTTC	CASSIRGSYNEQFF
.	TRBV2	15	TRBJ1-3	.	TGTGCCAGCAGCGATGGGGGAATTACCGGAAACACCATATATTTT	CASSDGGITGNTIYF
TRBD1	TRBV5-1	14	TRBJ2-7	.	TGCGCCAGCAGCCCGCGACAGGGGGCCTACGAGCAGTACTTC	CASSPRQGAYEQYF
.	TRBV5-1	14	TRBJ2-5	.	TGCGCCAGCAGCTCATGGAGTGTGAAAGAGACCCAGTACTTC	CASSSWSVKETQYF
.	TRBV11-3	13	TRBJ1-3	.	TGTGCCAGCTCTCCAGGAATTGGAAACACCATATATTTT	CASSPGIGNTIYF
.	TRBV29-1	14	TRBJ2-3	.	TGCAGCGTTGAGTGGCACCGGGGTACAGATACGCAGTATTTT	CSVEWHRGTDTQYF
TRBD1	TRBV27	20	TRBJ2-5	.	TGTGCCAGCAGTTTGGTCCCACCTCGAACTGACAGGGGCTACAGGGAGACCCAGTACTTC	CASSLVPPRTDRGYRETQYF
TRBD2	TRBV2	16	TRBJ2-7	.	TGTGCCAGCAGTACTAGCGGGCACTTGGCTCCCCACGAGCAGTACTTC	CASSTSGHLAPHEQYF
.	TRBV7-9	15	TRBJ1-2	.	TGTGCCAGCAGCTTAGGTTATTCTATCGGGTATGGCTACACCTTC	CASSLGYSIGYGYTF
TRBD1	TRBV14	15	TRBJ2-7	.	TGTGCCAGCAGCGTTCTCGGACAGGGACCCTACGAGCAGTACTTC	CASSVLGQGPYEQYF
.	TRBV5-1	13	TRBJ2-3	.	TGCGCCAGCGCTAGCCGGGGAGGCGATACGCAGTATTTT	CASASRGGDTQYF
.	TRBV29-1	16	TRBJ2-2	.	TGCAGCGTTGAATTACGCCAGCTGGAGGCTACCGGGGAGCTGTTTTTT	CSVELRQLEATGELFF
TRBD2	TRBV27	15	TRBJ2-5	.	TGTGCCAGCAGACGGGCGGGAGGGGCCACGGAGACCCAGTACTTC	CASRRAGGATETQYF
.	TRBV27	13	TRBJ1-2	.	TGTGCCAGCCGTTCACCGGGAGGGAACGGCTACACCTTC	CASRSPGGNGYTF
.	TRBV5-1	17	TRBJ2-6	once	TGCGCCAGCAGCTACAGACCCTCCGGGACTGGGGCCAACGTCCTGACTTTC	CASSYRPSGTGANVLTF
.	TRBV28	15	TRBJ2-7	.	TGTGCCAGCAGTTTAGTGACGGTGACTACCTACGAGCAGTACTTC	CASSLVTVTTYEQYF
.	TRBV5-1	15	TRBJ2-3	.	TGCGCCAGCAGCTTGGAGGGATACTTGACAGATACGCAGTATTTT	CASSLEGYLTDTQYF
TRBD2	TRBV5-6	15	TRBJ2-5	.	TGTGCCAGCAGCGGTGTTCTAGCGGTCCAAGAGACCCAGTACTTC	CASSGVLAVQETQYF